This is a list of T cell receptor beta chains from one sample in a study of post-analysis software for immune sequencing data. TCRdb independently ran MiXCR on the PCR reads; one entry per CDR3 protein. In the table there are about 680,000 distinct CDR3 sequences, approximately 60% of which are singletons. The sequenced sample consisted of blood. The receptors originated from a girl aged 2 to 9 with multiple sclerosis. CDR3s include the opening cysteine and the closing phenylalanine or tryptophan. The order of the fields is clone size, D gene, J gene, V gene, CDR3 DNA, CDR3 protein. D genes are given only for firm matches. Not all rows give a size; the values are once, few, many and, for expanded clones, a class.

- | - | TRBJ2-1 | TRBV4-1 | TGCGCCAGCAGCCCGCAGAGCCCCTACAATGAGCAGTTCTTC | CASSPQSPYNEQFF
- | TRBD1 | TRBJ2-3 | TRBV7-9 | TGTGCCAGCTTTCCGGGACAGGGAGCAGATACGCAGTATTTT | CASFPGQGADTQYF
- | - | TRBJ2-1 | TRBV5-1 | TGCGCCAGCAGCTCAGGGACGCCCGCCGAGCAGTTCTTC | CASSSGTPAEQFF
- | TRBD2 | TRBJ2-1 | TRBV5-1 | TGCGCCAGCAGCCTGGGACTAGCCCCGGGGGAGCAGTTCTTC | CASSLGLAPGEQFF
- | TRBD2 | TRBJ2-1 | TRBV20-1 | TGCAGTGCTAGAGATTCGCCCCTAGCGGGGAGCTACAATGAGCAGTTCTTC | CSARDSPLAGSYNEQFF
- | - | TRBJ2-1 | TRBV6-1 | TGTGCCAGCAGACATCACAATGAGCAGTTCTTC | CASRHHNEQFF
- | TRBD1 | TRBJ2-7 | TRBV5-1 | TGCGCCAGCAGCCCGGAAGGACAGGGCGGTCGGGAGCAGTACTTC | CASSPEGQGGREQYF
- | - | TRBJ2-5 | TRBV20-1 | TGCAGTGCTTCTCCTTCTCAGGGGGAGACCCAGTACTTC | CSASPSQGETQYF
once | - | TRBJ1-1 | TRBV28 | TGTGCCACCCGAGGACAGATTGACACTGAAGCTTTCTTT | CATRGQIDTEAFF
- | - | TRBJ1-1 | TRBV7-3 | TGTGCCAGCAGCTCAACAGGTGAAGGGACTGAAGCTTTCTTT | CASSSTGEGTEAFF
- | - | TRBJ2-5 | TRBV7-2 | TGTGCCAGCAGCTTCGGGATCAATGAGCAGTACTTC | CASSFGINEQYF
- | TRBD1 | TRBJ2-7 | TRBV5-1 | TGCGCCAGCAGCTACGACAGGGCTGCCGAGCAGTACTTC | CASSYDRAAEQYF
- | TRBD1 | TRBJ1-2 | TRBV12-3/TRBV12-4 | TGTGCCAGCAGTCTCCGGACAGGGGGCGGGGATGGCTACACCTTC | CASSLRTGGGDGYTF
- | TRBD1 | TRBJ2-5 | TRBV29-1 | TGCAGCGTCAAACAGGGGGCTGGTCTGGAGACCCAGTACTTC | CSVKQGAGLETQYF
- | - | TRBJ2-1 | TRBV5-1 | TGCGCCAGCAGCCTATCCCCAGGGGGGATGGGTCAAAATGAGCAGTTCTTC | CASSLSPGGMGQNEQFF
few | - | TRBJ1-5 | TRBV12-3/TRBV12-4 | TGTGCCAGCAGTTTAGGAGACAGGTCGAATAGCAATCAGCCCCAGCATTTT | CASSLGDRSNSNQPQHF
few | - | TRBJ1-5 | TRBV3-1 | TGTGCCAGCAGCCAAACCACAGGGATTTGGGCTCAGCCCCAGCATTTT | CASSQTTGIWAQPQHF
- | - | TRBJ2-5 | TRBV13 | TGTGCCAGCAGCCGTCAGGGCATCTGGGAGACCCAGTACTTC | CASSRQGIWETQYF
- | - | TRBJ2-5 | TRBV6-2/TRBV6-3 | TGTGCCAGCAGTATGCTTTCGACGGGAGAGACCCAGTACTTC | CASSMLSTGETQYF
few | - | TRBJ2-1 | TRBV27 | TGTGCCAGCAGTCCCTCAAACAGTTACAATGAGCAGTTCTTC | CASSPSNSYNEQFF
few | TRBD1 | TRBJ1-2 | TRBV5-1 | TGCGCCAGCAGCATCAGGGACAGAGAGAGCTACACCTTC | CASSIRDRESYTF
- | - | TRBJ1-2 | TRBV29-1 | TGCAGCGTTACGCCGCGCCTACAGGATAATGGATGCACCTTC | CSVTPRLQDNGCTF
- | - | TRBJ1-4 | TRBV12-3/TRBV12-4 | TGTGCCAGCAGTTTTTCCAGGACATATGAAAAACGGTTTTTT | CASSFSRTYEKRFF
few | TRBD1 | TRBJ2-3 | TRBV20-1 | TGCAGTGCAGTACAGGGGCCTAGCACAGATACGCAGTATTTT | CSAVQGPSTDTQYF
- | - | TRBJ1-1 | TRBV28 | TGTGCCAGCATTAATAGCCTAGACAACACTGAAGCTTTCTTT | CASINSLDNTEAFF
few | - | TRBJ2-1 | TRBV29-1 | TGCAGCGTTTCGGATCCGGGAAACAATGAGCAGTTCTTC | CSVSDPGNNEQFF
- | TRBD2 | TRBJ2-1 | TRBV20-1 | TGCAGTGCTAGATCGATAGCGGGGTACAATGAGCAGTTCTTC | CSARSIAGYNEQFF
- | - | TRBJ2-6 | TRBV5-1 | TGCGCCAGCAGCTTGGCCCCAGGCGGTGGGGCCAACGTCCTGACTTTC | CASSLAPGGGANVLTF
- | - | TRBJ1-4 | TRBV6-1 | TGTGCCAGCGAGGCTAGTGAGGAAAAACTGTTTTTT | CASEASEEKLFF
many | - | TRBJ2-6 | TRBV29-1 | TGCAGCGTCGCGGATCGTGGCTCTGGGGCCAACGTCCTGACTTTC | CSVADRGSGANVLTF
- | - | TRBJ1-2 | TRBV7-9 | TGTGCCAGCAGCTTAGGACTTCAGAGCGGGGCTGGCTACACCTTC | CASSLGLQSGAGYTF
- | TRBD2 | TRBJ2-7 | TRBV30 | TGTGCCTGGAGCAGGACTAGCGGCTCCTACGAGCAGTACTTC | CAWSRTSGSYEQYF
- | - | TRBJ2-1 | TRBV20-1 | TGCAGTGCTAGGAGGGAACAGGGATTGGATGGGTACAATGAGCAGTTCTTC | CSARREQGLDGYNEQFF
- | - | TRBJ2-1 | TRBV11-2 | TGTGCCAGCAGCTTATACGGTGGCGTCAGGGCGTGGTCCAGCGATGAGCAGTTCTTC | CASSLYGGVRAWSSDEQFF
few | - | TRBJ2-7 | TRBV2 | TGTGCCAGCAGTGGCACGAGCTCCTACGAGCAGTACTTC | CASSGTSSYEQYF
- | - | TRBJ1-5 | TRBV7-9 | TGTGCCAGCAGTAAGGGAGGACATCAGCCCCAGCATTTT | CASSKGGHQPQHF
- | - | TRBJ2-3 | TRBV25-1 | TGTGCCAGCAGTGCCCCCCAGGATACGCAGTATTTT | CASSAPQDTQYF
- | - | TRBJ1-1 | TRBV27 | TGTGCCAGCAGCCTTCTGGGTGGGGCTGAAGCTTTCTTT | CASSLLGGAEAFF
- | - | TRBJ1-1 | TRBV4-3 | TGCACCAGCAGCCAGCAGGGAATCGGGAACACTGAAGCTTTCTTT | CTSSQQGIGNTEAFF
- | TRBD1 | TRBJ2-2 | TRBV6-2/TRBV6-3 | TGTGCCACCTGGGACAGGTCTGGGGAGCTGTTTTTT | CATWDRSGELFF
- | - | TRBJ2-1 | TRBV5-6 | TGTGCCAGCAGCTTAGGGTCGCTAACGTACGATGAGCAGTTCTTC | CASSLGSLTYDEQFF
- | - | TRBJ1-2 | TRBV19 | TGTGCCAGTAGTATTTCCCCGACAGGAGCTAACTATGGCTACACCTTC | CASSISPTGANYGYTF
- | - | TRBJ2-2 | TRBV5-5 | TGTGCCAGCAGCTTGGCTCAGGTCACCGGGGAGCTGTTTTTT | CASSLAQVTGELFF
few | - | TRBJ2-5 | TRBV5-1 | TGCGCCAGCAGCTTTCACGGGGGCCCCCAAGAGACCCAGTACTTC | CASSFHGGPQETQYF
- | TRBD1 | TRBJ1-1 | TRBV20-1 | TGCAGTGCTAGAAGGACAGGGAGCACTGAAGCTTTCTTT | CSARRTGSTEAFF
- | TRBD1 | TRBJ2-7 | TRBV11-2 | TGTGCCAGCAGCTTAGTTGGGGTTGGGACAGGGAACTACGAGCAGTACTTC | CASSLVGVGTGNYEQYF
- | - | TRBJ1-1 | TRBV6-5 | TGTGCCAGCAGTTACCCTGGGACATTTGAAGCTTTCTTT | CASSYPGTFEAFF
- | - | TRBJ1-5 | TRBV12-3/TRBV12-4 | TGTGCCAGCACCCCCGACGGCAATCAGCCCCAGCATTTT | CASTPDGNQPQHF
- | TRBD1 | TRBJ1-2 | TRBV29-1 | TGCAGCGTTGCTCACGAATTGGGGACAGGGTACGGCTACACCTTC | CSVAHELGTGYGYTF
few | - | TRBJ2-1 | TRBV20-1 | TGCAGTGCGGCATCTAGTGGAGTAAAGGAGCAGTTCTTC | CSAASSGVKEQFF
- | - | TRBJ2-1 | TRBV5-1 | TGCGCCAGCAGCCCGGGCATGAGCTCCTACAATGAGCAGTTCTTC | CASSPGMSSYNEQFF
- | - | TRBJ1-6 | TRBV5-6 | TGTGCCAGCAGCTTGGAATGGGCCCTTAATTCACCCCTCCACTTT | CASSLEWALNSPLHF
- | TRBD1 | TRBJ2-7 | TRBV7-7 | TGTGCTAGCAGCCCGAGCTACCCACAGGGGGACTACGAGCAGTACTTC | CASSPSYPQGDYEQYF
- | - | TRBJ2-1 | TRBV12-3/TRBV12-4 | TGTGCCAGCAGTCCCTCCTCGGGAGTAAGGTACAATGAGCAGTTCTTC | CASSPSSGVRYNEQFF
- | - | TRBJ2-1 | TRBV6-1 | TGTGCCAGCAGTGCTAGAGGCCATGAGCAGTTCTTC | CASSARGHEQFF
- | - | TRBJ2-5 | TRBV29-1 | TGCAGCGTTGAACGGCAGGGCCCAGAGACCCAGTACTTC | CSVERQGPETQYF
- | - | TRBJ2-3 | TRBV12-3/TRBV12-4 | TGTGCCAGCAGTGACCGAATGAGATTTGATACGCAGTATTTT | CASSDRMRFDTQYF
few | - | TRBJ2-3 | TRBV7-2 | TGTGCCAGCAGCCACCGGATAGACAATTTACCGCAGTATTTT | CASSHRIDNLPQYF
- | - | TRBJ2-1 | TRBV19 | TGTGCCAGCATAGGGTGGATAGTTTCTGAGCAGTTCTTC | CASIGWIVSEQFF
- | - | TRBJ1-2 | TRBV29-1 | TGCAGCGTTGAACCTTTAGGAGCAGGGACCTACTATGGCTACACCTTC | CSVEPLGAGTYYGYTF